The clone carrying this TCR beta chain came up many times. Its antigen is unidentified. One entry per CDR3 protein results from TCRdb running MiXCR on the 5' RACE reads. The sample holds hundreds of thousands of distinct CDR3 sequences; 7.5% are singletons and the top ten take under 7%. This sample was taken from a study of identical twins. General observations from the study: The more abundant beta clonotypes in cord blood had fewer insertions, and memory repertoires did not show this. It was possible that invariant MAIT and iNKT cells partly confounded the zero-insertion analyses. In monozygotic twins, models underestimated the sharing of out-of-frame TCR alpha. Twins' excess sharing was less marked for out-of-frame beta sequences.

The CDR3 is 14 residues long. Trimming cost V 5 bases and J 4 bases; bases outside gene matches: 9. CDR1 is DFQATT and CDR2 is SNEGSKA in the germline V gene (reference sequence). The sample also formed part of further work on yellow fever vaccine responses in identical twins.

Sequenced input: CD8+ T cells sorted from blood. The clonotype originates from a young woman in good health. The chain joins TRBV20-1 to TRBJ2-7; TRBD1 matches 9 bases. CDR3 sequence: CSAESGTGSYEQYV. The CDR3 DNA sequence: TGCAGTGCTGAATCCGGGACAGGGTCGTACGAGCAGTACGTC.